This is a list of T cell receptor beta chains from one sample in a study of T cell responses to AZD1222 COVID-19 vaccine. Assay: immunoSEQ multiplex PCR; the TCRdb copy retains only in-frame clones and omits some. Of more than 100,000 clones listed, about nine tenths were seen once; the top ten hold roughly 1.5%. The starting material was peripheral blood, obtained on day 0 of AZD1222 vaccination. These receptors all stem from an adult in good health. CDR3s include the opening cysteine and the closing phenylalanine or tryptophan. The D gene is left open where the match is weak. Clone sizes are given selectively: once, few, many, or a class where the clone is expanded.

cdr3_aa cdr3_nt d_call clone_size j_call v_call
CASSISGGEYGYTF TGTGCCAGCAGCATTTCAGGGGGCGAGTATGGCTACACCTTC TRBD1 . TRBJ1-2 TRBV7-9
CATGGGVGYEQYF TGTGCCACTGGGGGCGGAGTTGGCTACGAGCAGTACTTC . . TRBJ2-7 TRBV24-1
CASSLSNSQLSYNSPLHF TGTGCCAGCAGCTTATCCAACTCCCAGCTTTCCTATAATTCACCCCTCCACTTT . . TRBJ1-6 TRBV7-3
CASSLDGNQPQHF TGCGCCAGCAGCTTGGACGGCAATCAGCCCCAGCATTTT . . TRBJ1-5 TRBV5-1
CASAGTALHTGELFF TGTGCCAGCGCAGGGACTGCGCTCCACACCGGGGAGCTGTTTTTT . . TRBJ2-2 TRBV19
CASRGQPNQPQHF TGTGCCAGTAGAGGACAGCCCAATCAGCCCCAGCATTTT . . TRBJ1-5 TRBV19
CASSTGQVYEQYF TGTGCCAGCAGCACGGGACAGGTGTACGAGCAGTACTTC TRBD1 . TRBJ2-7 TRBV11-2
CASSKTRPGVFQETQYF TGTGCCAGCAGCAAAACACGTCCAGGGGTCTTCCAAGAGACCCAGTACTTC . . TRBJ2-5 TRBV5-4
CASNVGDSSYNEQFF TGTGCCAGTAACGTGGGCGATAGCTCCTACAATGAGCAGTTCTTC . once TRBJ2-1 TRBV19
CASSQGLGSGANVLTF TGCGCCAGCAGCCAAGGCCTGGGCTCTGGGGCCAACGTCCTGACTTTC . . TRBJ2-6 TRBV4-1
CASSLEQGSYEQYF TGTGCCAGCAGCTTAGAGCAGGGCTCCTACGAGCAGTACTTC . . TRBJ2-7 TRBV7-9
CASSLGSRNQGLGQPQHF TGTGCCAGCAGCTTAGGTAGCCGCAATCAGGGGCTCGGGCAGCCCCAGCATTTT . . TRBJ1-5 TRBV7-4
CASSRDPGQMNTEAFF TGTGCCAGCAGCAGGGACCCGGGACAGATGAACACTGAAGCTTTCTTT TRBD1 . TRBJ1-1 TRBV5-5
CASSPRDIRGNQPQHF TGTGCCAGCAGTCCCCGGGACATACGAGGCAATCAGCCCCAGCATTTT . . TRBJ1-5 TRBV6-2/TRBV6-3
CASSRIGTPDFSYEQYF TGTGCCAGCAGCCGGATAGGGACACCTGATTTTTCCTACGAGCAGTACTTC . . TRBJ2-7 TRBV13
CASSRLQGYEQYF TGCGCCAGCAGCCGCCTACAGGGGTACGAGCAGTACTTC TRBD1 many TRBJ2-7 TRBV5-1
CSVETGPTDTQYF TGCAGCGTTGAGACAGGGCCTACAGATACGCAGTATTTT TRBD1 . TRBJ2-3 TRBV29-1
CASSQAGAVQPQHF TGTGCCAGCAGCCAAGCAGGGGCGGTTCAGCCCCAGCATTTT . . TRBJ1-5 TRBV3-1/TRBV3-2
CAFWRDEERAVSEQYF TGCGCCTTCTGGCGGGACGAGGAGAGAGCAGTAAGCGAGCAGTACTTC . . TRBJ2-7 TRBV10-1
CASSSPRTGSSYEQYF TGTGCCAGCAGCTCCCCTCGAACAGGGAGCTCCTACGAGCAGTACTTC . . TRBJ2-7 TRBV7-9
CASSPIGQTTNEKLFF TGCGCCAGCAGCCCCATAGGACAGACAACTAATGAAAAACTGTTTTTT . few TRBJ1-4 TRBV4-1
CASSVVPGGTEAFF TGTGCCAGCAGCGTAGTGCCAGGGGGCACTGAAGCTTTCTTT TRBD1 . TRBJ1-1 TRBV9
CASYRGLFNEQYF TGCGCCAGCTACAGGGGGCTTTTCAACGAGCAGTACTTC TRBD1 . TRBJ2-7 TRBV10-2
CASSQDRTSYEQYF TGCGCCAGCAGCCAAGACAGGACCTCCTACGAGCAGTACTTC . few TRBJ2-7 TRBV5-1
CASSLGQAGGQYF TGTGCCAGCAGCTTAGGACAGGCAGGGGGGCAGTACTTC TRBD1 few TRBJ2-7 TRBV11-3
CASMSSGGPYEQYF TGTGCCTCCATGAGCAGCGGGGGGCCCTACGAGCAGTACTTC TRBD2 . TRBJ2-7 TRBV30
CASSRGQKETQYF TGTGCCAGTAGTAGGGGACAGAAAGAGACCCAGTACTTC TRBD1 . TRBJ2-5 TRBV19
CASRIGPVVDEQFF TGTGCCAGCAGAATCGGTCCAGTCGTGGATGAGCAGTTCTTC . . TRBJ2-1 TRBV7-6
CASRTQAWEQYF TGTGCCAGCAGGACGCAGGCGTGGGAGCAGTACTTC . . TRBJ2-7 TRBV28
CASSIRWDSSSYEQYF TGCGCCAGCAGCATACGTTGGGACAGCAGCTCCTACGAGCAGTACTTC TRBD1 . TRBJ2-7 TRBV10-1
CASSLPTEIGNTIYF TGCGCCAGCAGCCTACCCACAGAAATAGGAAACACCATATATTTT . . TRBJ1-3 TRBV5-1
CAWSRSSGPLHF TGTGCCTGGAGTCGATCCTCGGGTCCCCTCCACTTT . . TRBJ1-6 TRBV30
CASSPTSGGALDTQYF TGTGCCAGCAGCCCTACTAGCGGGGGGGCCCTAGATACGCAGTATTTT TRBD2 . TRBJ2-3 TRBV7-2
CASSQVAGGRQPQHF TGCGCCAGCAGCCAAGTTGCAGGGGGCCGTCAGCCCCAGCATTTT TRBD1 . TRBJ1-5 TRBV4-1
CASSNLGGGTTEAFF TGTGCCAGCAGCAATCTCGGGGGCGGGACCACTGAAGCTTTCTTT . . TRBJ1-1 TRBV28
CASGVEYNTEAFF TGCGCCAGCGGGGTTGAATATAACACTGAAGCTTTCTTT . . TRBJ1-1 TRBV5-1
CASSRRGFNEQYF TGTGCCAGTAGTCGCCGGGGGTTTAATGAGCAGTACTTC . . TRBJ2-7 TRBV19
CASSSPGTTSSYNEQFF TGTGCCAGCAGTTCTCCCGGAACTACAAGCTCCTACAATGAGCAGTTCTTC . . TRBJ2-1 TRBV27
CAWSADSNQPQHF TGTGCCTGGAGTGCCGATAGCAATCAGCCCCAGCATTTT . . TRBJ1-5 TRBV30
CASGVSSGKNTEAFF TGTGCCAGCGGGGTATCTTCCGGGAAGAACACTGAAGCTTTCTTT . . TRBJ1-1 TRBV6-5
CASSPGGGGNTIYF TGTGCCAGCAGCCCTGGGGGGGGCGGAAACACCATATATTTT . . TRBJ1-3 TRBV9
CSVERQGDEKLFF TGCAGCGTTGAGCGGCAGGGGGATGAAAAACTGTTTTTT TRBD1 once TRBJ1-4 TRBV29-1
CASSPGLLTEAFF TGCGCCAGCAGCCCGGGACTGCTCACTGAAGCTTTCTTT . . TRBJ1-1 TRBV4-1
CASSSTRDRIGGYTF TGTGCCAGCAGCTCTACCCGGGACAGGATTGGTGGCTACACCTTC TRBD1 few TRBJ1-2 TRBV11-2
CASSFGGGNTEAFF TGCGCCAGCAGCTTCGGAGGGGGGAACACTGAAGCTTTCTTT . . TRBJ1-1 TRBV5-1
CASSYSGLSNQPQHF TGTGCCAGCAGTTACTCAGGACTTAGCAATCAGCCCCAGCATTTT . . TRBJ1-5 TRBV6-5
CASSSSEANEQYF TGTGCCAGCAGCTCCTCTGAGGCTAATGAGCAGTACTTC . . TRBJ2-7 TRBV3-1/TRBV3-2
CASSSPMWDRYEQYF TGTGCCAGCAGTTCCCCTATGTGGGACAGGTACGAGCAGTACTTC TRBD1 . TRBJ2-7 TRBV28
CASSSWRGEETQYF TGTGCCAGCAGCTCCTGGAGAGGGGAGGAGACCCAGTACTTC . . TRBJ2-5 TRBV7-2
CASSERAGDQETQYF TGTGCCAGCAGCGAGCGAGCGGGGGACCAAGAGACCCAGTACTTC TRBD2 . TRBJ2-5 TRBV9
CASSEANGFNQPQHF TGTGCCAGCAGTGAAGCGAACGGGTTCAATCAGCCCCAGCATTTT . . TRBJ1-5 TRBV6-1
CASSPGTSDTQYF TGCGCCAGCAGCCCCGGGACCTCAGATACGCAGTATTTT . once TRBJ2-3 TRBV5-1
CASSLPGAAILEAFF TGTGCCAGCAGCTTGCCGGGAGCCGCCATCCTGGAAGCTTTCTTT . . TRBJ1-1 TRBV5-5
CATSRGRVAVNTEAFF TGTGCCACCAGCAGGGGAAGGGTAGCAGTGAACACTGAAGCTTTCTTT . once TRBJ1-1 TRBV15
CASSVGASGGSATGELFF TGTGCCAGCAGCGTAGGTGCTAGCGGGGGCTCGGCGACCGGGGAGCTGTTTTTT TRBD2 once TRBJ2-2 TRBV9
CASSLAGTGYVSSPLHF TGTGCCAGCAGCTTGGCTGGGACAGGGTACGTCAGTTCACCCCTCCACTTT TRBD1 . TRBJ1-6 TRBV5-4
CASSLTGQGRHEQFF TGCGCCAGCAGCTTGACGGGACAGGGAAGGCATGAGCAGTTCTTC TRBD1 once TRBJ2-1 TRBV5-1
CASSPSSYNEQFF TGTGCCAGTAGTCCCAGCTCCTACAATGAGCAGTTCTTC . . TRBJ2-1 TRBV19
CASSEQGAGTEAFF TGTGCCAGCAGTGAACAGGGGGCGGGGACTGAAGCTTTCTTT TRBD1 . TRBJ1-1 TRBV2